What follows are 8 T cell receptor beta chains derived from one specimen sequenced in a study of blood T cells in healthy people across ages. With a J-beta primer mix and a sample-barcoded 5' primer, a second PCR ran roughly 6 to 11 cycles. In TCRdb, the 5' RACE reads were re-called with MiXCR into one record per CDR3 protein. The sample comprises approximately 1.5 million distinct CDR3 sequences, around 36% of which are singletons, and around 11% rests with the top ten. Sequencing was done on a sample of blood. Receptor source: a woman aged 30 to 39 in good health.

The rearrangement uses TRBV20-1 and TRBJ2-7; D possibly matches TRBD1 or TRBD2 (5 bases each). Per germline, CDR1 DFQATT and CDR2 SNEGSKA (reference sequence). The CDR3 sequence is 14 residues long. The V end was cut by 0 bases, the J end by 2 bases, with 11 bases between. The CDR3 DNA follows: TGCAGTGCTAGAGATGGGACGGACCCCTACGAGCAGTACTTC. Translating gives CSARDGTDPYEQYF.

The chain combines TRBV7-2 with TRBJ1-5, with TRBD1 as a possible D gene (5 bases). The CDR3 runs 15 residues. The ends were cut back, 4 bases at V and 2 bases at J, with 12 bases in the middle. The germline gives CDR1 SGHTA, CDR2 FQGNSA. Here the CDR3 reads CASSSLGPGNQPQHF. CDR3 DNA sequence: TGTGCCAGCAGCTCTCTGGGACCAGGCAATCAGCCCCAGCATTTT.

V usage is TRBV7-3 and J usage is TRBJ1-5; maybe TRBD1 (5 bases). Germline assignment: CDR1 SGHTA and CDR2 FQGTGA. V was clipped by 2 bases and J by 6 bases, with 11 bases between them. This CDR3 region has 14 residues. The DNA of the CDR3 is TGTGCCAGCAGCTTAGACCAGGGAGGTCAGCCCCAGCATTTT. This codes for CASSLDQGGQPQHF.

This clonotype appeared a few times. The CDR3 DNA follows: TGCGCCAGCAGCTTGCCAAGCAACGCCAATGAGCAGTTCTTC. Translating it yields CASSLPSNANEQFF. The J gene is TRBJ2-1, the V gene TRBV5-1; the D is unclear. Trimming shortened V by 1 base and J by 6 bases, and 11 bases separated the two germline ends. The V gene's germline CDR1 is SGHRS and CDR2 YFSETQ. CDR3 length: 14 amino acids.

This clonotype was recorded a few times. The chain combines TRBV7-8 with TRBJ2-1; 8 bases match TRBD2. The V gene's germline CDR1 is SGHVS and CDR2 FQNEAQ. Trimming removed 2 bases from V and 7 bases from J; junction bases left unmatched: 7. The CDR3 is made up of 15 amino acids. For the CDR3, the DNA is TGTGCCAGCAGCTTACGTACAGCGGGGGCGAATGAGCAGTTCTTC. This translates into CASSLRTAGANEQFF.

Ten or more counts support this clonotype. A read error may account for a junction end that differs from germline. V gene TRBV7-3 combines with J gene TRBJ2-3; a weak D match, TRBD1 (5 bases). This CDR3 region has 13 residues. Germline CDR1 is SGHTA and CDR2 is FQGTGA. The CDR3 DNA reads as TGTGCCAGCAGCTTAAGTCAGACAGCTACGCAGTATTTT. Amino acids: CASSLSQTATQYF.

This clonotype was seen more than once but under ten times. The chain employs TRBV20-1 and TRBJ2-7; 9 bases are shared with TRBD1. The length of the CDR3 is 14 residues. J was trimmed by 3 bases and V by 0 bases; bases with no gene match: 3. Germline V gene lookup returns CDR1 DFQATT and CDR2 SNEGSKA (reference sequence). The CDR3 DNA follows: TGCAGTGCTAGAGAGCCGACAGGGGGCTACGAGCAGTACTTC. The encoded protein is CSAREPTGGYEQYF.

The chain links TRBV5-1 to TRBJ2-1; no firm D call. The germline V and J ends were trimmed by 4 bases and 10 bases, with 21 bases remaining between them. The CDR3 runs 15 residues. CDR1 and CDR2 from the germline V gene are SGHRS and YFSETQ. This CDR3 is CASSTGSAAEKEQFF. For the CDR3, the DNA is TGCGCCAGCAGCACCGGGTCCGCGGCCGAAAAAGAGCAGTTCTTC.